These 5 T cell receptor beta chains were sequenced from one sample in a study of blood T cell repertoires in COVID-19. The method was immunoSEQ multiplex PCR; TCRdb's version includes in-frame clones alone and lacks a portion of them. The table records about 140,000 clones, 85% to 90% of them present only once. The specimen was peripheral blood. Receptors originate from a man in his 60s with active or convalescent COVID-19.

V and J are TRBV19 and TRBJ1-5; 8 bases fit TRBD1. J gave up 5 bases and V 4 bases, and 10 bases lay outside the gene matches. This CDR3 is built from 16 residues. Per the germline V gene, CDR1 is LNHDA and CDR2 is SQIVND (reference sequence). In nucleotides, the CDR3 is TGTGCCAGTAGTACCATGGACAGGGCATTGGATCAGCCCCAGCATTTT. It encodes CASSTMDRALDQPQHF.

The chain couples TRBV28 to TRBJ1-6, with TRBD1 as a possible D gene (6 bases). Trimming shortened V by 5 bases and J by 7 bases, and 21 bases separated the two germline ends. The germline CDR1 and CDR2 sequences are MDHEN and SYDVKM. The CDR3 contains 17 residues. The CDR3 is CASSPSGRGMGNSPLHF. CDR3 nucleotide sequence: TGTGCCAGCAGTCCGAGCGGAAGGGGGATGGGGAATTCACCCCTCCACTTT.

The chain has TRBV6-5 and TRBJ2-1; 10 bases match TRBD2. Trimming cost V 8 bases and J 9 bases; bases outside gene matches: 10. Looked up from germline, CDR1 is MNHEY and CDR2 is SVGAGI. CDR3 length equals 14 residues. The DNA of the CDR3 is TGTGCCAGCCAGGCCCTAGCGGGGGCTACTGAGCAGTTCTTC. Translated, it gives CASQALAGATEQFF.

The J gene is TRBJ2-3, the V gene TRBV19; TRBD1 matches at 11 bases. This CDR3 has 16 amino acids. V trimming: 6 bases; J trimming: 5 bases; junction bases outside the gene matches: 10. From germline, CDR1 is LNHDA and CDR2 SQIVND (reference sequence). The DNA for the CDR3 is TGTGCCAGTAGGTCCCAGGGACAGGGGGGAGTAGATACGCAGTATTTT. This sequence encodes CASRSQGQGGVDTQYF.

The chain carries TRBV19 and TRBJ2-1; the match to TRBD2 covers 12 bases. Looked up from germline, CDR1 is LNHDA and CDR2 is SQIVND (reference sequence). This CDR3 region has 15 residues. The V gene end was trimmed by 6 bases and the J gene end by 6 bases; junction bases not matched to a gene: 6. The CDR3 protein is CASSQTSGGSNEQFF. In DNA form, the CDR3 reads TGTGCCAGTAGCCAAACTAGCGGGGGGTCCAATGAGCAGTTCTTC.